The 2 T cell receptor beta chains presented below share a single source sample, sequenced in a study of blood T cell repertoires in COVID-19. Using immunoSEQ multiplex PCR, the repertoire was profiled, and TCRdb retains in-frame clones only, with some absent. The sample carries roughly 84,000 clones, roughly 80% recorded once. The sequencing input was peripheral blood. The receptors derive from a woman aged 45 to 65 with acute or convalescent COVID-19.

The V gene is TRBV4-1, the J gene TRBJ2-1; TRBD2 agrees at 9 bases. Germline CDR1 MGHRA, CDR2 YSYEKL. Trimming at V came to 0 bases and at J to 7 bases, leaving 7 bases not matched to a gene. This CDR3 region has 16 residues. The DNA of the CDR3 is TGCGCCAGCAGCCAAGAAAGTGCGGGGGGGCGGAATGAGCAGTTCTTC. It codes for CASSQESAGGRNEQFF.

This chain links TRBV27 with TRBJ1-6; no reliable D call. This CDR3 is 15 amino acids long. Germline V gene lookup returns CDR1 MNHEY and CDR2 SMNVEV (reference sequence). Deletions cut 0 bases from V and 6 bases from J, with 9 bases between. The CDR3 reads CASSLSAVSNSPLHF. Written as DNA, the CDR3 is TGTGCCAGCAGTTTATCAGCGGTATCTAATTCACCCCTCCACTTT.